The clone carrying this T cell receptor (beta chain) was found a few times. What it binds is not known. TCRdb reanalysed the reads using MiXCR and keeps one entry per CDR3 protein. The data contain about 680,000 distinct CDR3 sequences, roughly a quarter of them singletons. The record originates from a study of T cell repertoires in cytomegalovirus infection. Study-wide background: Matching HLA type and CMV infection were both indicated by public TCR beta signatures. The study, taken as a whole, reports: The ex vivo response was dominated by HLA-C-restricted CMV-specific TCR beta clonotypes. Cumulative public TCR beta family frequency identified carriers of CMV plus the relevant HLA.

The source material was CD8+ T cells from PBMCs. This clonotype originated in a human donor in good health (CMV status not recorded). Some clones in this sample may be carry-over from other donors' samples.

The CDR3 is CASRVQGAGPPLHF. The CDR3 coding sequence is TGTGCCAGCAGGGTCCAGGGAGCTGGGCCACCCCTCCACTTT. The chain joins TRBV6-1 to TRBJ1-6; tentative D call: TRBD1 (5 bases). Germline assignment: CDR1 MNHNS and CDR2 SASEGT. V lost 6 bases, J lost 11 bases, and 17 bases lay in between. This CDR3 has 14 residues.